These 9 T cell receptor beta chains share one sample of origin, sequenced in a study of patients and donors after allogeneic stem cell transplantation. One entry per CDR3 protein results from TCRdb running MiXCR on the RT-PCR reads. The sample includes about a million distinct CDR3 sequences, around 17% of them seen just once. Sequenced material: blood, either unsorted or a sorted T cell fraction (not recorded which). Every receptor here comes from a human donor who was either an allogeneic HSCT recipient or a stem cell or donor lymphocyte infusion donor (not recorded which). It is not recorded whose cells these are; they may come from a transplant donor.

The genes are TRBV6-1 and TRBJ1-1; D unclear. The CDR3 has 17 amino acids. The germline V gene has CDR1 MNHNS and CDR2 SASEGT. V was pared by 5 bases and J by 6 bases, with 25 bases between. The CDR3 coding sequence is TGTGCCAGCAGTCAAACCCTCGGCAGGCCCGAAAGCGCTGAAGCTTTCTTT. This gives the protein CASSQTLGRPESAEAFF.

This clonotype was seen many times. The chain has TRBV5-1 and TRBJ2-7, with a tentative D call TRBD1 (5 bases). V shed 3 bases and J shed 2 bases, with 15 bases lying between them. The germline gives CDR1 SGHRS, CDR2 YFSETQ. The CDR3 extends over 15 amino acids. CDR3 nucleotide sequence: TGCGCCAGCAGCTCTACAGGAATTCCAGCCTACGAGCAGTACTTC. Translating it yields CASSSTGIPAYEQYF.

CDR3 loop: CASSPDVLREGEQFF. Here the CDR3 DNA reads TGTGCCAGCTCACCGGACGTTCTGCGGGAGGGGGAGCAGTTCTTC. The V call is TRBV18, the J call TRBJ2-1; 9 bases align to TRBD2. Per germline, CDR1 KGHSH and CDR2 LQKENI. CDR3 length equals 15 residues. J was trimmed by 10 bases and V by 3 bases; bases with no gene match: 10.

The gene calls are TRBV25-1 and TRBJ2-7; D remains unclear. The CDR3 sequence is 17 residues long. From germline, CDR1 is MGHDK and CDR2 SYGVNS. Trimming took off 2 bases at V and 1 base at J, with 18 bases between the two ends. The CDR3 sequence: CASSEGKGARYSYEQYF. The CDR3 DNA follows: TGTGCCAGCAGTGAAGGGAAGGGCGCTAGATATTCCTACGAGCAGTACTTC.

The rearrangement links TRBV12-3 or TRBV12-4 to TRBJ2-7; D not resolved. V gave up 3 bases and J gave up 3 bases, with 15 bases separating them. The CDR3 spans 15 residues. CDR3 amino acids: CASSFSPRGGYEQYF. CDR3 bases: TGTGCCAGCAGTTTTTCCCCACGAGGTGGCTACGAGCAGTACTTC.

The J gene is TRBJ1-1, the V gene TRBV5-1, with TRBD1 matching over 9 bases. This CDR3 region has 17 residues. The J segment lost 1 base and the V segment lost 0 bases, leaving 7 bases of the junction unmatched. In germline, CDR1 is SGHRS, CDR2 YFSETQ. CDR3: CASSLVGETGGNTEAFF. CDR3 coding DNA: TGCGCCAGCAGCTTGGTGGGCGAGACAGGGGGGAACACTGAAGCTTTCTTT.

The chain uses TRBV7-9 and TRBJ2-7, with 8 positions matching TRBD1. The length of the CDR3 is 15 residues. V was pared by 5 bases and J by 4 bases, with 10 bases of the junction left unmatched. Germline CDR1 and CDR2: SEHNR and FQNEAQ (reference sequence). CDR3 sequence: CASSPEAGGKYEQYF. The CDR3 DNA is TGTGCCAGCAGCCCCGAGGCAGGGGGCAAATACGAGCAGTACTTC.

The chain has TRBV7-2 and TRBJ1-2; D is unclear. The CDR3 runs to 10 residues. Germline CDR1 and CDR2: SGHTA and FQGNSA. Trimming left V 8 bases short and J 13 bases short, with 14 bases between. CDR3 protein: CASGPYLATF. The CDR3 nucleotides read TGTGCCAGCGGCCCCTACCTGGCCACCTTC.

This clonotype was recorded only once. This chain links TRBV3-1 with TRBJ2-5; D is perhaps TRBD2 (5 bases). The V end lost 4 bases, the J end lost 5 bases, and 20 bases lay between the germline ends. Germline values: CDR1 LGHDT, CDR2 YNNKEL (reference sequence). This CDR3 has 16 residues. The CDR3 reads CASSPRDGLGEETQYF. The CDR3 DNA sequence: TGTGCCAGCAGCCCCCGGGATGGGCTGGGAGAGGAGACCCAGTACTTC.